This entry is about one T cell receptor (beta chain). Its antigen is undetermined. The DNA is left out, because the CDR3 cannot be placed on it with certainty; the CDR3 is given as TCRdb lists it. Unique molecular identifiers were incorporated when the TCRbeta library was constructed. TCRdb reprocessed the PCR reads via MiXCR and lists one record per CDR3 protein. The sample yields about 980,000 distinct CDR3 sequences, less than 30% seen once. The source of the sample is a study of T-cell reconstitution after alpha-beta-depleted transplantation in children. The study, taken as a whole, reports: In some patients, recipient T cells and intrathymic progenitors surviving conditioning explained high day-60 diversity. It was reported that alpha-beta T cells came from several hundred expanded graft clones (about two months after transplant).

Germline V gene data show CDR1 as SQVTM and CDR2 as ANQGSEA. The CDR3 is 13 residues long, ends included. The source was PBMCs, mostly from graft donor cells, collected 360 days after TCRalphabeta/CD19-depleted stem cell transplant. The chain recombines TRBV29-1 with TRBJ2-5. The clonotype originates from a boy in the first two years of life who had a stem cell transplant for SCID, so the T cells may come from the graft donor. The CDR3 protein is CSVETRFLETQYF.